A single sample is the source of the 2 T cell receptor beta chains below, sequenced in a study of cytomegalovirus exposure and HLA in healthy donors. TCRdb keeps only in-frame clones here, not all; method: immunoSEQ multiplex PCR. The profile shows around 400,000 clones, about nine tenths of them singletons. The source material was PBMCs. The source of these receptors is a woman aged 18-29 years in good health and CMV-seronegative.

This chain joins TRBV5-1 and TRBJ2-5, with D unclear. V was cut by 4 bases and J by 2 bases, with 12 bases left in between. This CDR3 is built from 14 residues. The V gene's germline CDR1 is SGHRS and CDR2 YFSETQ. The CDR3 loop reads CASSRSPVQETQYF. CDR3 in DNA: TGCGCCAGCAGCCGAAGCCCCGTTCAAGAGACCCAGTACTTC.

The CDR3 bases are TGTGCCAGCAGCTTATTCGGGACAGATACAAACTACACCTTC. It translates to CASSLFGTDTNYTF. This chain links TRBV5-6 with TRBJ1-2; TRBD1 agrees at 7 bases. This CDR3 has 14 residues. V dropped 2 bases and J dropped 10; count of bases not matched to a gene: 11. Germline-derived CDR1 and CDR2 are SGHDT and YYEEEE.